The T cell receptor beta chain under discussion was sequenced for a study of vaccination effects on CD4 cells after COVID-19. Study summary: Two-dose BNT162b2 or mRNA-1273 vaccination was given to participants.

On this clone itself: Its antigen is still unknown.

The CDR3 totals 14 residues. Germline values: CDR1 SGHTA, CDR2 FQGNSA. V lost 4 bases to trimming and J lost 6 bases, with 14 bases between them. The protocol was immunoSEQ multiplex PCR, while the TCRdb copy is restricted to in-frame clones and leaves out a portion. The sample consists of about 61,000 clones, about four fifths of them appearing once. After expansion with viral peptide pools in the ViraFEST assay, antigen-specific CD4+ T cells were sequenced. Isolating CD4+ T cells followed less than 11 days of culture. Vaccine recipients, nucleocapsid antibody negative, had no prior SARS-CoV-2 infection. Around 2.2 million PBMC were seeded per well and grown in the presence of approximately 9.5 IU/ml IL-2 and around 11 ug/ml peptides.

The receptor was derived from a human donor who received a COVID-19 vaccine. The sample consisted of CD4+ T cells from PBMCs cultured with HCoV-229E spike peptides, taken before COVID-19 vaccination. The chain links TRBV7-2 to TRBJ2-3; D is unclear. CDR3 nucleotide sequence: TGTGCCAGCAGCTCGCAGGCCCTTTTGGATACGCAGTATTTT. It yields the protein CASSSQALLDTQYF.